These 27 T cell receptor beta chains were all obtained from the same sample, sequenced in a study of vaccination effects on CD4 cells after COVID-19. No antigen has been identified for these receptors. Peptide-pool stimulation followed by sequencing identified expanded antigen-specific CD4+ clonotypes in the ViraFEST assay. With approximately 9 days of culture completed, CD4+ T cells were isolated. Participants received two doses of either the BNT162b2 or mRNA-1273 vaccine. Sequenced by immunoSEQ multiplex PCR; TCRdb stores in-frame clones only, minus some. The profile shows approximately 74,000 clones, over 75% of them singletons. The sample here was CD4+ T cells from PBMCs cultured with HCoV-OC43 spike peptides, taken after COVID-19 vaccination. Subset indicated: HCoV-OC43 spike overlapping peptide pool stimulation. Every receptor here comes from a human donor who received a COVID-19 vaccine.

This clone was counted only a few times. The chain has TRBV2 and TRBJ1-1; no clear D gene. This CDR3 spans 12 amino acids. Germline CDR1 SNHLY, CDR2 FYNNEI. The ends were cut back, 2 bases at V and 6 bases at J, with 7 bases in the middle. The DNA of the CDR3 is TGTGCCAGCAGTGAACGGTGGGCTGAAGCTTTCTTT. Its translation: CASSERWAEAFF.

V is TRBV18 and J is TRBJ2-5, with D tentatively TRBD1 or TRBD2 (5 bases each). The V end lost 1 base, the J end lost 5 bases, and 14 bases lay between the germline ends. This CDR3 has 15 amino acids. The germline V gene has CDR1 KGHSH and CDR2 LQKENI. The CDR3 nucleotides are TGTGCCAGCTCACCACATGAGGGACCGGTGGAGACCCAGTACTTC. It is translated as CASSPHEGPVETQYF.

The chain carries TRBV24-1 and TRBJ2-7; tentative D call: TRBD2 (6 bases). V lost 4 bases and J lost 1, with 13 bases in between. This CDR3 is 15 amino acids long. In germline, CDR1 is KGHDR, CDR2 SFDVKD. The CDR3 coding sequence is TGTGCCACCAGTGAACGGGACTGGAGGTCCTACGAGCAGTACGTC. Translation: CATSERDWRSYEQYV.

J is TRBJ2-7 and V is TRBV10-3; 9 nucleotides match TRBD2. Trimming took 3 bases from V and 2 from J; bases not matched to a gene: 5. The CDR3 is made up of 15 amino acids. Germline V lookup: CDR1 ENHRY, CDR2 SYGVKD. The CDR3 DNA reads TGTGCCATCAGTGAAGTAGCGGGGGCCGCCTACGAGCAGTACGTC. The encoded protein is CAISEVAGAAYEQYV.

The rearrangement uses TRBV6-6 and TRBJ1-2; D call uncertain. The CDR3 is 14 amino acids. V lost 2 bases and J lost 5, with 12 bases in between. Germline lookup yields CDR1 MNHNY and CDR2 SVGAGI (reference sequence). The CDR3 DNA reads TGTGCCAGCAGTTACACGTCGGAACCTTATGGCTACACCTTC. Its translation: CASSYTSEPYGYTF.

The chain couples TRBV27 to TRBJ2-3; perhaps D is TRBD1 or TRBD2 (5 bases each). Germline V gene lookup returns CDR1 MNHEY and CDR2 SMNVEV (reference sequence). The CDR3 totals 16 residues. V lost 3 bases, J lost 2 bases, and 15 bases lay in between. CDR3 loop: CASSLTSLGTTDTQYF. CDR3 coding DNA: TGTGCCAGCAGTTTGACATCGTTAGGGACCACAGATACGCAGTATTTT.

This clone was counted between two and nine times. This chain uses TRBV7-2 with TRBJ1-3; the D is unclear. Germline CDR1 is SGHTA and CDR2 is FQGNSA. V shed 3 bases and J shed 0 bases, with 12 bases lying between them. The CDR3 loop spans 16 amino acids. CDR3 sequence reads: CASSFTRHHSGNTIYF. The CDR3 coding sequence is TGTGCCAGCAGCTTTACCAGACACCACTCTGGAAACACCATATATTTT.

CDR3 in amino acids: CASSTNRAAYNEQFF. As DNA, the CDR3 is TGTGCCAGTAGTACAAACAGGGCGGCCTACAATGAGCAGTTCTTC. The chain is built from TRBV19 and TRBJ2-1; D possibly corresponds to TRBD1 (6 bases). Germline-derived CDR1 and CDR2 are LNHDA and SQIVND (reference sequence). The CDR3 extends over 15 amino acids. V was pared by 4 bases and J by 2 bases, with 12 bases between.

The rearrangement joins TRBV29-1 to TRBJ2-5; D not resolved. Trimming removed 7 bases from V and 1 base from J, with 16 bases in between. In germline, CDR1 is SQVTM, CDR2 ANQGSEA. The CDR3 is 14 residues long. The CDR3 sequence: CSGAPSRTQETQYF. The CDR3 coding sequence is TGCAGCGGCGCTCCCTCGAGGACCCAAGAGACCCAGTACTTC.

The table lists this clone with a count of one. The V gene is TRBV4-3, the J gene TRBJ2-2; the match to TRBD1 covers 8 bases. V lost 1 base to trimming and J lost 0 bases; unmatched junction nucleotides: 1. CDR3 length: 16 amino acids. CDR1 LGHNA and CDR2 YSLEER come from the germline V gene. The CDR3: CASSQGTGTNTGELFF. The CDR3 nucleotides read TGCGCCAGCAGCCAAGGGACAGGGACGAACACCGGGGAGCTGTTTTTT.

This chain joins TRBV12-2 and TRBJ1-2. TRBV12-2 corresponds to a pseudogene. The CDR3 sequence is 15 residues long. This CDR3 is CASRCARGEIYGYTF. CDR3 sequence (DNA): TGTGCAAGTCGCTGTGCCCGGGGGGAGATCTATGGCTACACCTTC.

This clone was seen at least ten times. V is TRBV6-6 and J is TRBJ1-1; D unresolved. From germline, CDR1 is MNHNY and CDR2 SVGAGI (reference sequence). The length of the CDR3 is 12 residues. V lost 6 bases and J lost 1, with 6 bases in between. The CDR3 spells CASSLANTEAFF. DNA for the CDR3: TGTGCCAGCAGCTTAGCGAACACTGAAGCTTTCTTT.

The V call is TRBV7-2, the J call TRBJ1-3; the D is unclear. The ends were cut back, 1 base at V and 0 bases at J, with 13 bases in the middle. CDR1 and CDR2 from the germline V gene are SGHTA and FQGNSA. The CDR3 is 17 residues long. CDR3 coding DNA: TGTGCCAGCAGCTTAGTCCCAGATATGAGCTCTGGAAACACCATATATTTT. The encoded protein is CASSLVPDMSSGNTIYF.

This clone came up a few times. The CDR3 DNA is TGTGCCAGCAGCTTAGGTACTGGCGGTAACAATGAGCAGTTCTTC. It encodes CASSLGTGGNNEQFF. The chain uses TRBV11-3 and TRBJ2-1; D call uncertain. The CDR3 has 15 amino acids. Germline V lookup: CDR1 SGHNT, CDR2 YENEEA. Between the trimmed V and J ends, which lost 1 base and 5 bases, there was a span of 12 bases.

The chain uses TRBV14 and TRBJ1-2, with no clear D. CDR1 SGHDN and CDR2 FVKESK come from the germline V gene. V lost 4 bases to trimming and J lost 6 bases, with 15 bases between them. This CDR3 is 14 amino acids long. CDR3 in DNA: TGTGCCAGCAGCCCCAACAGCTGGTGGGATGGCTACACCTTC. Translated: CASSPNSWWDGYTF.

This chain links TRBV6-6 with TRBJ1-2; D perhaps matches TRBD1 (5 bases). From germline, CDR1 is MNHNY and CDR2 SVGAGI (reference sequence). With 7 bases removed from V and 4 bases from J, the gap between germline ends came to 13 bases. The CDR3 runs 13 residues. The CDR3 DNA sequence: TGTGCCAGCAAACCAGGGTTAAGCTATGGCTACACCTTC. As protein: CASKPGLSYGYTF.

This sequence joins TRBV5-1 and TRBJ1-5; TRBD1 matches 8 bases. V gave up 0 bases and J gave up 7 bases; unmatched junction bases: 3. The CDR3 has 14 amino acids. Germline V CDR1 and CDR2: SGHRS, YFSETQ. The CDR3 loop reads CASSLGTGPQPQHF. As DNA, the CDR3 is TGCGCCAGCAGCTTGGGGACAGGGCCCCAGCCCCAGCATTTT.

The chain is built from TRBV5-1 and TRBJ1-3, with 7 bases lining up with TRBD1. CDR1 is SGHRS and CDR2 is YFSETQ in the germline V gene. Trimming took 0 bases from V and 2 from J; bases not matched to a gene: 5. This CDR3 has 16 amino acids. CDR3 in DNA: TGCGCCAGCAGCTTGGAGCCGACAGGGACTGGAAACACCATATATTTT. It translates to CASSLEPTGTGNTIYF.

This chain uses TRBV6-6 with TRBJ1-3; D unclear. This CDR3 is 15 amino acids long. CDR1 MNHNY and CDR2 SVGAGI come from the germline V gene (reference sequence). V dropped 5 bases and J dropped 4 bases, with 15 bases sitting between them. The CDR3 here is CASSAQYPPGNTIYF. CDR3 bases: TGTGCCAGCAGTGCTCAATACCCCCCCGGAAACACCATATATTTT.

The chain couples TRBV6-4 to TRBJ2-7; D is unclear. CDR3 length: 14 amino acids. Trimming left V 2 bases short and J 4 bases short, with 12 bases between. CDR1 and CDR2 from the germline V gene are MRHNA and SNTAGT. DNA for the CDR3: TGTGCCAGCAGTGACGGAGCACACTATTACGAGCAGTACGTC. Protein: CASSDGAHYYEQYV.

The rearrangement links TRBV30 to TRBJ1-3; D is uncertain. Germline V gives CDR1 GTSNPN, CDR2 SVGIG (reference sequence). This CDR3 region has 12 residues. Deletions cut 0 bases from V and 4 bases from J, with 4 bases between. The CDR3 DNA sequence: TGTGCCTGGAGTGTATGGGGAAACACCATATATTTT. Residues: CAWSVWGNTIYF.

This chain connects TRBV29-1 to TRBJ2-1; 9 nucleotides match TRBD2. The CDR3 covers 18 residues. After removal of 2 bases from V and 4 bases from J, the junction contained 15 bases not matched to a gene. CDR1 and CDR2 from the germline V gene are SQVTM and ANQGSEA. The CDR3, as DNA: TGCAGCGTTGAATTACGCCGCTTTGCGGCGGGGGGGTACAATGAGCAGTTCTTC. Residues: CSVELRRFAAGGYNEQFF.

The chain carries TRBV5-6 and TRBJ1-2; the match to TRBD1 covers 7 bases. V dropped 0 bases and J dropped 7; count of bases not matched to a gene: 3. Germline V gene data show CDR1 as SGHDT and CDR2 as YYEEEE. The CDR3 runs to 13 residues. This CDR3 is CASSLEQGSGYTF. The DNA for the CDR3 is TGTGCCAGCAGCTTGGAACAGGGGAGTGGCTACACCTTC.

The genes are TRBV5-1 and TRBJ1-1, with a possible D match to TRBD1 (5 bases). CDR1 is SGHRS, CDR2 YFSETQ, per germline. Trimming removed 0 bases at V and 2 bases at J, with 11 bases between. CDR3 length: 15 amino acids. In nucleotides, the CDR3 is TGCGCCAGCAGCTTGGTGAGGGGCCCAAACACTGAAGCTTTCTTT. Its protein is CASSLVRGPNTEAFF. The full variable domain, completed using reference TRBV5-1 and TRBJ1-1, is KAGVTQTPRYLIKTRGQQVTLSCSPISGHRSVSWYQQTPGQGLQFLFEYFSETQRNKGNFPGRFSGRQFSNSRSEMNVSTLELGDSALYLCASSLVRGPNTEAFFGQGTRLTVV.

The chain has TRBV6-5 and TRBJ2-1; D not certain. CDR1 is MNHEY, CDR2 SVGAGI, per germline. V lost 2 bases and J lost 11, with 16 bases in between. This CDR3 has 14 residues. DNA for the CDR3: TGTGCCAGCAGTTACCACGAAACGTCCCCCCAGCAGTTCTTC. Protein product: CASSYHETSPQQFF.

The CDR3 DNA sequence: TGCGCCAGCAGCTCCGCAGAAATCTCCTATAATTCACCCCTCCACTTT. Amino acids: CASSSAEISYNSPLHF. J is TRBJ1-6 and V is TRBV5-1; D unclear. The V and J ends lost 3 bases and 0 bases respectively, with 10 bases between them. The CDR3 covers 16 residues. Germline CDR1 is SGHRS and CDR2 is YFSETQ.

The V call is TRBV5-1, the J call TRBJ2-5; 11 bases align to TRBD1. The CDR3 is made up of 17 amino acids. After removal of 3 bases from V and 2 bases from J, the junction contained 9 bases not matched to a gene. The germline gives CDR1 SGHRS, CDR2 YFSETQ. CDR3 amino acids: CASSSGTGGPFQETQYF. CDR3 sequence (DNA): TGCGCCAGCAGCTCAGGGACAGGGGGACCTTTTCAAGAGACCCAGTACTTC. The full variable domain, with the rest looked up from reference TRBV5-1 and TRBJ2-5, is KAGVTQTPRYLIKTRGQQVTLSCSPISGHRSVSWYQQTPGQGLQFLFEYFSETQRNKGNFPGRFSGRQFSNSRSEMNVSTLELGDSALYLCASSSGTGGPFQETQYFGPGTRLLVL.